The 28 T cell receptor beta chains presented below share a single source sample, sequenced in a study of early T cells in non-severe SARS-CoV-2 infection. In TCRdb, the 5' RACE reads were re-called with MiXCR into one record per CDR3 protein. Here the sample spans fewer than 35,000 distinct CDR3 sequences, 4.4% being singletons. The sequencing input was whole blood. The receptor source for this set is an adult who was a healthcare worker with PCR-confirmed SARS-CoV-2 infection or an uninfected control (not recorded which).

This clonotype was detected many times. The chain is built from TRBV7-9 and TRBJ2-1; 7 positions match TRBD2. Trimming at V came to 5 bases and at J to 8 bases, leaving 15 bases not matched to a gene. The CDR3 extends over 16 amino acids. Germline V gene sequence: CDR1 SEHNR, CDR2 FQNEAQ (reference sequence). CDR3 sequence (DNA): TGTGCCAGCAGCCCCCCTCCCCGGACTAGTCCTCATGAGCAGTTCTTC. This codes for CASSPPPRTSPHEQFF.

At least ten counts were recorded for this clonotype. This chain links TRBV2 with TRBJ2-1; TRBD2 matches at 13 bases. V lost 6 bases to trimming and J lost 5 bases; unmatched junction nucleotides: 7. Germline CDR1 SNHLY, CDR2 FYNNEI. CDR3 length equals 16 residues. CDR3 sequence reads: CASSATGTSGNNEQFF. CDR3 DNA: TGTGCCAGCAGCGCAACCGGGACTAGCGGGAACAATGAGCAGTTCTTC.

This clonotype is labeled medium-sized. The J gene is TRBJ1-4, the V gene TRBV20-1; 8 bases line up with TRBD1. The length of the CDR3 is 14 residues. Germline loops: CDR1 DFQATT, CDR2 SNEGSKA (reference sequence). Trimming removed 1 base from V and 8 bases from J; junction bases left unmatched: 6. The CDR3 here is CSARAQDRGEKLFF. The CDR3 bases are TGCAGTGCTAGAGCTCAAGACAGGGGAGAAAAACTGTTTTTT.

The V gene is TRBV18, the J gene TRBJ2-1; a possible D gene is TRBD2 (6 bases). CDR1 and CDR2 from the germline V gene are KGHSH and LQKENI. The CDR3 is 17 amino acids. Trimming cost V 0 bases and J 0 bases, with 12 bases left between them. CDR3 in amino acids: CASSPPQRVSSYNEQFF. The CDR3 nucleotides read TGTGCCAGCTCACCACCCCAGCGGGTCAGCTCCTACAATGAGCAGTTCTTC.

This clonotype came up many times. V and J are TRBV11-2 and TRBJ2-5; TRBD1 agrees at 8 bases. The CDR3 is 15 residues long. From germline, CDR1 is SGHAT and CDR2 FQNNGV. V lost 1 base to trimming and J lost 5 bases; unmatched junction nucleotides: 6. This CDR3 is CASSLVEGQVETQYF. The DNA of the CDR3 is TGTGCCAGCAGCTTAGTAGAGGGACAGGTGGAGACCCAGTACTTC.

Here the CDR3 reads CSVVKHLMYNEQFF. The CDR3 coding sequence is TGCAGCGTTGTCAAACACCTAATGTACAATGAGCAGTTCTTC. The chain is built from TRBV29-1 and TRBJ2-1; D is undetermined. The CDR3 contains 14 residues. Trimming shortened V by 4 bases and J by 4 bases, and 14 bases separated the two germline ends. Looked up from germline, CDR1 is SQVTM and CDR2 is ANQGSEA.

Ten or more counts support this clonotype. The chain combines TRBV5-1 with TRBJ2-1, with D perhaps TRBD1 (6 bases). Trimming stripped 4 bases from V and 3 bases from J, with 14 bases between. The CDR3 has 15 residues. Germline loops: CDR1 SGHRS, CDR2 YFSETQ. The CDR3, as DNA: TGCGCCAGCAGCCTCCATCAGGGGAACTACAATGAGCAGTTCTTC. This codes for CASSLHQGNYNEQFF.

This clonotype was detected ten times or more. The chain joins TRBV30 to TRBJ2-5, with TRBD2 identical over 13 bases. Looked up from germline, CDR1 is GTSNPN and CDR2 is SVGIG (reference sequence). V lost 2 bases to trimming and J lost 5 bases; unmatched junction nucleotides: 5. CDR3 length: 15 residues. CDR3 residues: CAWSTSTSGRETQYF. The CDR3 nucleotides read TGTGCCTGGAGTACCTCGACTAGCGGGAGGGAGACCCAGTACTTC.

This clonotype was seen ten or more times. The chain has TRBV24-1 and TRBJ2-1; D is uncertain. Per germline, CDR1 KGHDR and CDR2 SFDVKD. Between the trimmed V and J ends, which lost 0 bases and 1 base, there was a span of 6 bases. The CDR3 totals 15 residues. The CDR3 protein is CATSDLSTSYNEQFF. The CDR3 DNA sequence: TGTGCCACCAGTGATTTGTCCACTTCCTACAATGAGCAGTTCTTC.

This clonotype has a handful of counts. The chain links TRBV7-8 to TRBJ2-4; D gene ambiguous. CDR1 is SGHVS, CDR2 FQNEAQ, per germline. The V end lost 1 base, the J end lost 5 bases, and 6 bases lay between the germline ends. CDR3 size: 13 residues. CDR3 sequence (DNA): TGTGCCAGCAGCTTAGGCACAGAAAACATTCAGTACTTC. Its protein is CASSLGTENIQYF.

This clonotype was seen at least ten times. The chain couples TRBV21-1 to TRBJ2-1. TRBV21-1 is a pseudogene locus. The CDR3 is made up of 15 amino acids. CDR3: CASSKARVDYNEQFF. For the CDR3, the DNA is TGTGCCAGCAGCAAAGCGAGGGTGGACTACAATGAGCAGTTCTTC.

This clonotype was observed many times. The chain combines TRBV6-1 with TRBJ2-2; possibly TRBD1 or TRBD2 for D (7 bases each). V lost 2 bases and J lost 4, with 14 bases in between. Germline loops: CDR1 MNHNS, CDR2 SASEGT. This CDR3 has 16 amino acids. The CDR3 loop is CASSEWQGEGTGELFF. The CDR3 DNA sequence: TGTGCCAGCAGTGAATGGCAGGGGGAGGGCACCGGGGAGCTGTTTTTT.

This clonotype occurred a few times. The chain is built from TRBV7-2 and TRBJ1-1; D unresolved. This CDR3 has 14 amino acids. The V and J ends lost 3 bases and 3 bases respectively, with 11 bases between them. CDR1 is SGHTA and CDR2 is FQGNSA in the germline V gene. The CDR3 nucleotides are TGTGCCAGCAGCTTCTTTGCAATCGACACTGAAGCTTTCTTT. Protein product: CASSFFAIDTEAFF.

This clonotype is medium-sized (0.01 to 0.1%) within its sample. This chain joins TRBV20-1 and TRBJ1-1, with no clear D. The germline V and J ends were trimmed by 0 bases and 0 bases, with 5 bases remaining between them. The CDR3 sequence is 13 residues long. Germline CDR1 reads DFQATT; CDR2 reads SNEGSKA (reference sequence). CDR3 in DNA: TGCAGTGCTAGAGATTCCCTGAACACTGAAGCTTTCTTT. Its protein product is CSARDSLNTEAFF.

This clonotype rates as medium-sized (0.01 to 0.1%). This chain uses TRBV3-1 with TRBJ2-5; D unresolved. V was cut by 1 base and J by 4 bases, with 13 bases left in between. CDR1 and CDR2 from the germline V gene are LGHDT and YNNKEL (reference sequence). The CDR3 contains 15 residues. The CDR3 DNA is TGTGCCAGCAGCCAAGCCTCGGGTACGGGAGAGACCCAGTACTTC. Encoded protein: CASSQASGTGETQYF.

This chain joins TRBV20-1 and TRBJ2-5; 9 bases are a match to TRBD1. In germline, CDR1 is DFQATT, CDR2 SNEGSKA (reference sequence). V was pared by 6 bases and J by 5 bases, with 13 bases of the junction left unmatched. There are 15 residues in the CDR3. CDR3 loop: CSASHRGPQRETQYF. The DNA of the CDR3 is TGCAGTGCAAGTCACAGGGGGCCCCAGAGGGAGACCCAGTACTTC.

This clonotype has at least ten counts. The V call is TRBV5-1, the J call TRBJ1-1; unclear D gene. Trimming pared 1 base from V and 1 base from J, leaving 5 bases between. Germline values: CDR1 SGHRS, CDR2 YFSETQ. The CDR3 runs 13 residues. The CDR3 region has the DNA TGCGCCAGCAGCTTGAGACAGAACACTGAAGCTTTCTTT. Protein product: CASSLRQNTEAFF.

The rearrangement joins TRBV29-1 to TRBJ1-6, with 8 bases matching TRBD1. With 6 bases clipped from V and 9 bases from J, the junction kept 7 bases outside the gene matches. There are 13 residues in the CDR3. Germline-derived CDR1 and CDR2 are SQVTM and ANQGSEA. CDR3 region: CSVRDRLSSPLHF. Here the CDR3 DNA reads TGCAGCGTCCGGGACAGGTTGAGTTCACCCCTCCACTTT.

This clonotype was detected many times. This chain links TRBV7-8 with TRBJ2-5; 7 nucleotides match TRBD2. The CDR3 length is 15 residues. The V and J ends lost 1 base and 4 bases, in that order; junction bases with no gene match: 6. The germline gives CDR1 SGHVS, CDR2 FQNEAQ. CDR3 coding DNA: TGTGCCAGCAGCTTAGTTCGGACTAGAAGAGAGACCCAGTACTTC. Protein product: CASSLVRTRRETQYF.

The chain combines TRBV4-3 with TRBJ2-7; 13 nucleotides line up with TRBD2. Germline-derived CDR1 and CDR2 are LGHNA and YSLEER. CDR3 length equals 13 residues. J was trimmed by 12 bases and V by 5 bases; bases with no gene match: 7. The CDR3 nucleotides are TGCGCCAGCAGCTATGGACTAGCGGGAGACCGGTACTTC. Residues: CASSYGLAGDRYF.

This clonotype was recorded at least ten times. The chain joins TRBV10-2 to TRBJ1-5, with D perhaps TRBD1 (5 bases). This CDR3 comprises 15 residues. The V gene's germline CDR1 is WSHSY and CDR2 SAAADI. Trimming removed 6 bases at V and 9 bases at J, with 21 bases between. CDR3 in DNA: TGCGCCAGCAGCGCCCTTGACGGGGGACGTTGGCCCCAGCATTTT. It specifies CASSALDGGRWPQHF.

The chain uses TRBV9 and TRBJ1-4, with 7 bases matching TRBD1. In germline, CDR1 is SGDLS, CDR2 YYNGEE. V trimming: 0 bases; J trimming: 5 bases; junction bases outside the gene matches: 4. The CDR3 extends over 15 amino acids. CDR3 protein: CASSVGGQTNEKLFF. In DNA form, the CDR3 reads TGTGCCAGCAGCGTAGGGGGACAGACAAATGAAAAACTGTTTTTT.

This clonotype was counted a few times. The rearrangement joins TRBV28 to TRBJ2-1, with a weak D call TRBD2 (5 bases). CDR3 size: 14 residues. CDR1 MDHEN and CDR2 SYDVKM come from the germline V gene. The ends were cut back, 2 bases at V and 6 bases at J, with 11 bases in the middle. Here the CDR3 reads CASSLAGQVNEQFF. The CDR3 DNA follows: TGTGCCAGCAGTTTAGCGGGTCAGGTCAATGAGCAGTTCTTC.

Ten or more counts support this clonotype. The chain links TRBV20-1 to TRBJ2-7; D ambiguous. V was clipped by 3 bases and J by 6 bases, with 15 bases between them. Germline assignment: CDR1 DFQATT and CDR2 SNEGSKA (reference sequence). CDR3 size: 13 residues. The CDR3 sequence is CSARESHSAEQYF. In DNA form, the CDR3 reads TGCAGTGCTAGGGAGAGCCATTCCGCCGAGCAGTACTTC.

Ten or more counts support this clonotype. V is TRBV7-2 and J is TRBJ1-1; D gene uncertain. Trimming shortened V by 1 base and J by 1 base, and 7 bases separated the two germline ends. Germline-derived CDR1 and CDR2 are SGHTA and FQGNSA. The CDR3 loop spans 14 amino acids. CDR3 in amino acids: CASSLGRANTEAFF. As DNA, the CDR3 is TGTGCCAGCAGCTTAGGACGCGCGAACACTGAAGCTTTCTTT.

This clonotype was detected a few times. The rearrangement joins TRBV28 to TRBJ1-2; D remains ambiguous. Per the germline V gene, CDR1 is MDHEN and CDR2 is SYDVKM. The CDR3 totals 12 residues. V was cut by 3 bases and J by 8 bases, with 10 bases left in between. The CDR3 region is CASSFWERGYTF. CDR3 nucleotides: TGTGCCAGCAGTTTCTGGGAGAGGGGCTACACCTTC.

This clonotype was seen at least ten times. The chain combines TRBV6-6 with TRBJ1-1, with 7 positions matching TRBD1. With 5 bases clipped from V and 0 bases from J, the junction kept 3 bases outside the gene matches. This CDR3 is 14 amino acids long. Germline V CDR1 and CDR2: MNHNY, SVGAGI (reference sequence). The CDR3 sequence is CASSPTGLNTEAFF. CDR3 DNA: TGTGCCAGCAGTCCGACAGGGCTGAACACTGAAGCTTTCTTT.

This clonotype has more than one count but fewer than ten. The chain employs TRBV18 and TRBJ2-3; no reliable D call. Between the trimmed V and J ends, which lost 7 bases and 3 bases, there was a span of 11 bases. This CDR3 is 13 amino acids long. Per germline, CDR1 KGHSH and CDR2 LQKENI. In DNA form, the CDR3 reads TGTGCCAGCTGCACGACCGAAACAGATACGCAGTATTTT. Translating gives CASCTTETDTQYF.